Below are 24 T cell receptor beta chains sequenced from a single sample in a study of shared T cell receptors in the human thymus. Using immunoSEQ multiplex PCR, the repertoire was profiled, and TCRdb retains in-frame clones only, with some absent. Among 700,000 to 750,000 clones listed, 75% to 90% were seen once. These sequences were also reported in another study, on human thymus T cells.

Source material: thymocytes. These receptors were collected from a girl less than two years old with a congenital heart defect.

The chain employs TRBV19 and TRBJ2-3; 7 bases align to TRBD2. The CDR3 runs 18 residues. With V trimmed by 0 bases and J by 6 bases, 15 bases remained unmatched. Germline CDR1 LNHDA, CDR2 SQIVND (reference sequence). As DNA, the CDR3 is TGTGCCAGTAGTATAGATCAGAGCGGGGTCACCCTGGCGGATACGCAGTATTTT. Translating it yields CASSIDQSGVTLADTQYF.

Of note for this clone: Sequence at one end of the junction differs from germline and may be a read error. The V gene is TRBV29-1, the J gene TRBJ2-1; 9 nucleotides line up with TRBD2. This CDR3 is 14 amino acids long. CDR1 and CDR2 (germline): SQVTM, ANQGSEA. The CDR3 DNA sequence: TGCAGCGCTGCGCGGGGGGGCCTATACACTGAGCAGTTCTTC. This translates into CSAARGGLYTEQFF.

The chain carries TRBV6-1 and TRBJ1-5; D not resolved. The CDR3 is made up of 16 amino acids. Trimming removed 4 bases from V and 9 bases from J, with 22 bases in between. Germline loops: CDR1 MNHNS, CDR2 SASEGT. Here the CDR3 reads CASSAGNLTDRWPQHF. The CDR3 DNA follows: TGTGCCAGCAGTGCCGGGAATCTGACCGACCGGTGGCCCCAGCATTTT.

V gene TRBV11-2 combines with J gene TRBJ1-2; no definite D call. Trimming cost V 1 base and J 0 bases, with 6 bases left between them. Germline CDR1 is SGHAT and CDR2 is FQNNGV. CDR3 length: 14 residues. The CDR3 DNA sequence: TGTGCCAGCAGCTTAGTATCCCCTAACTATGGCTACACCTTC. Its protein product is CASSLVSPNYGYTF.

This rearrangement joins TRBV6-6 to TRBJ2-1, with 11 bases fitting TRBD1. Trimming took 5 bases from V and 7 from J; bases not matched to a gene: 10. CDR1 is MNHNY and CDR2 is SVGAGI in the germline V gene (reference sequence). This CDR3 has 16 amino acids. CDR3 protein: CASSTNRDRGLNEQFF. The DNA of the CDR3 is TGTGCCAGCAGTACGAACCGGGACAGGGGGTTAAATGAGCAGTTCTTC.

Comment on this clone: Sequence at one end of the junction differs from germline and may be a read error. The same CDR3 arises from other DNA sequences in this sample as well. The CDR3 coding sequence is TGTGCCAGCGCGAGTGCGGGAACAAATTCCCCCCTCCACTTT. Translating it yields CASASAGTNSPLHF. The chain has TRBV2 and TRBJ1-6; no clear D gene. The CDR3 consists of 14 residues. Germline V lookup: CDR1 SNHLY, CDR2 FYNNEI.

The J gene is TRBJ2-3, the V gene TRBV13, with 10 bases matching TRBD1. Germline CDR1 and CDR2: PRHDT and FYEKMQ (reference sequence). The length of the CDR3 is 17 residues. Unmatched junction bases numbered 13, after V lost 3 bases and J lost 7 bases. The CDR3 region is CASSFGDRGWSSNTQYF. DNA for the CDR3: TGTGCCAGCAGCTTCGGGGACAGGGGTTGGAGTTCAAATACGCAGTATTTT.

This chain joins TRBV5-6 and TRBJ1-1, with D possibly matching TRBD1 (5 bases). Germline lookup yields CDR1 SGHDT and CDR2 YYEEEE. The CDR3 contains 17 residues. Trimming removed 1 base at V and 0 bases at J, with 16 bases between. In DNA, the CDR3 is TGTGCCAGCAGCTTGAAAAAGGGGATCGGACTGAACACTGAAGCTTTCTTT. Encoded protein: CASSLKKGIGLNTEAFF.

The chain uses TRBV14 and TRBJ1-1; a possible D gene is TRBD1 (5 bases). The CDR3 covers 14 residues. The V end lost 3 bases, the J end lost 2 bases, and 10 bases lay between the germline ends. CDR1 is SGHDN, CDR2 FVKESK, per germline. CDR3 in amino acids: CASSHLTVNTEAFF. The CDR3 nucleotides are TGTGCCAGCAGCCACTTGACAGTAAACACTGAAGCTTTCTTT.

This clone was seen more than once but under ten times. The DNA for the CDR3 is TGCAGCGTTTCCCTACCCCCCGGGACAGGCCGTTACAATGAGCAGTTCTTC. Translating it yields CSVSLPPGTGRYNEQFF. The chain joins TRBV29-1 to TRBJ2-1; 8 bases are a match to TRBD1. After removal of 5 bases from V and 4 bases from J, the junction contained 16 bases not matched to a gene. Germline CDR1 is SQVTM and CDR2 is ANQGSEA. The CDR3 is 17 residues long.

The chain is built from TRBV27 and TRBJ2-1; TRBD1 might be the D (6 bases). V lost 2 bases and J lost 8, with 10 bases in between. The CDR3 sequence is 13 residues long. Germline V gene lookup returns CDR1 MNHEY and CDR2 SMNVEV (reference sequence). The CDR3 DNA is TGTGCCAGCAGTTTAATACAGGGCGATGAGCAGTTCTTC. Protein: CASSLIQGDEQFF.

The chain employs TRBV5-4 and TRBJ2-1; 9 positions agree with TRBD1. CDR3 length: 16 amino acids. Looked up from germline, CDR1 is SGHNT and CDR2 is YYREEE (reference sequence). The V gene end was trimmed by 4 bases and the J gene end by 8 bases; junction bases not matched to a gene: 13. CDR3 coding DNA: TGTGCCAGCAGCGTAGGGACAGGGAGGACTTCGGATGAGCAGTTCTTC. Amino acid sequence: CASSVGTGRTSDEQFF.

This clone appeared once. The V gene is TRBV9, the J gene TRBJ2-5; tentatively, D is TRBD1 (6 bases). CDR3 size: 15 residues. Trimming shortened V by 4 bases and J by 1 base, and 14 bases separated the two germline ends. The germline CDR1 and CDR2 sequences are SGDLS and YYNGEE. The CDR3 spells CASSPGPRGQETQYF. The CDR3 nucleotides read TGTGCCAGCAGCCCGGGTCCCAGGGGCCAAGAGACCCAGTACTTC.

The chain couples TRBV7-2 to TRBJ1-3; D gene ambiguous. This CDR3 region has 14 residues. Trimming took off 0 bases at V and 4 bases at J, with 7 bases between the two ends. CDR1 and CDR2 (germline): SGHTA, FQGNSA. CDR3 residues: CASSLARGGNTIYF. The DNA for the CDR3 is TGTGCCAGCAGCTTAGCTAGAGGCGGAAACACCATATATTTT. Complete variable domain (other parts from reference TRBV7-2 and TRBJ1-3): GAGVSQSPSNKVTEKGKDVELRCDPISGHTALYWYRQSLGQGLEFLIYFQGNSAPDKSGLPSDRFSAERTGGSVSTLTIQRTQQEDSAVYLCASSLARGGNTIYFGEGSWLTVV.

CDR3 coding DNA: TGCGCCAGCAGCACGGACAGGAGCTCCTATAATTCACCCCTCCACTTT. Translation gives CASSTDRSSYNSPLHF. The chain combines TRBV5-1 with TRBJ1-6; 7 nucleotides line up with TRBD1. The CDR3 has 16 amino acids. Per the germline V gene, CDR1 is SGHRS and CDR2 is YFSETQ. V was clipped by 4 bases and J by 0 bases; unmatched bases: 4.

This clone appeared a few times. The chain employs TRBV27 and TRBJ1-2; D is unresolved. CDR1 and CDR2 from the germline V gene are MNHEY and SMNVEV (reference sequence). This CDR3 contains 11 residues. The ends were cut back, 4 bases at V and 8 bases at J, with 8 bases in the middle. The CDR3 DNA reads as TGTGCCAGCAGTTCAGGCAGGGGCTACACCTTC. It yields the protein CASSSGRGYTF.

CDR3 nucleotides: TGCGCCAGCAGCCAAGGCTACTTCCCCCTTGCTGAAGCTTTCTTT. Its protein product is CASSQGYFPLAEAFF. The chain joins TRBV4-1 to TRBJ1-1; D gene unclear. V dropped 1 base and J dropped 6 bases, with 15 bases sitting between them. Germline CDR1 and CDR2: MGHRA and YSYEKL. The CDR3 spans 15 residues.

This chain joins TRBV11-2 and TRBJ1-1; D is perhaps TRBD1 (6 bases). The CDR3 covers 15 residues. In germline, CDR1 is SGHAT, CDR2 FQNNGV. V was shortened by 2 bases and J by 1 base, with 11 bases between the two germline ends. CDR3 sequence (DNA): TGTGCCAGCAGCTTACCCCTAGGGGGGAACACTGAAGCTTTCTTT. Its translation is CASSLPLGGNTEAFF.

The gene calls are TRBV7-8 and TRBJ2-7; tentatively, D is TRBD2 (6 bases). The CDR3 runs 15 residues. V lost 5 bases to trimming and J lost 3 bases, with 17 bases between them. Germline lookup yields CDR1 SGHVS and CDR2 FQNEAQ. CDR3 in amino acids: CASSPAGGTIYEQYF. The CDR3 DNA reads TGTGCCAGCAGCCCAGCGGGTGGTACAATCTACGAGCAGTACTTC.

The genes are TRBV5-1 and TRBJ2-7, with 7 positions matching TRBD1. The CDR3 covers 15 residues. V dropped 0 bases and J dropped 0; count of bases not matched to a gene: 3. Germline V lookup: CDR1 SGHRS, CDR2 YFSETQ. The CDR3 DNA is TGCGCCAGCAGCTTGGGGGACAGAAGCTCCTACGAGCAGTACTTC. Protein product: CASSLGDRSSYEQYF.

This sequence joins TRBV10-1 and TRBJ1-1, with D unresolved. The germline V gene has CDR1 WNHNN and CDR2 SYGVQD (reference sequence). The CDR3 totals 13 residues. V lost 2 bases and J 4 bases, leaving 8 bases between the germline ends. The CDR3 reads CASSETWSTEAFF. CDR3 coding DNA: TGCGCCAGCAGTGAGACCTGGAGCACTGAAGCTTTCTTT.

This clone was seen just once. The CDR3 loop is CASSLTSGDSYEQYF. CDR3 DNA: TGTGCCAGCAGCCTGACTAGCGGGGACTCCTACGAGCAGTACTTC. V and J are TRBV9 and TRBJ2-7; 11 nucleotides line up with TRBD2. Looked up from germline, CDR1 is SGDLS and CDR2 is YYNGEE. The CDR3 is 15 residues long. The V segment lost 4 bases and the J segment 0 bases; nucleotides outside the gene matches: 3.

The V gene is TRBV7-6, the J gene TRBJ1-1; TRBD1 matches at 8 bases. Germline V gene data show CDR1 as SGHVS and CDR2 as FNYEAQ. V lost 4 bases to trimming and J lost 0 bases; unmatched junction nucleotides: 16. The CDR3 spans 19 residues. CDR3 nucleotide sequence: TGTGCCAGCAGCTGCCTAGCGGATTTGGACAGGGCGGTGAACACTGAAGCTTTCTTT. Protein product: CASSCLADLDRAVNTEAFF.

The CDR3 protein is CASKGASGRFYEQYF. CDR3 nucleotide sequence: TGTGCCAGCAAGGGTGCTAGCGGTCGGTTCTACGAGCAGTACTTC. This chain links TRBV6-1 with TRBJ2-7; 7 nucleotides agree with TRBD2. Germline values: CDR1 MNHNS, CDR2 SASEGT. With 7 bases clipped from V and 3 bases from J, the junction kept 12 bases outside the gene matches. The CDR3 has 15 amino acids.